Below are 20 T cell receptor beta chains sequenced from a single sample in a study of cytomegalovirus exposure and HLA in healthy donors. Primers for the PCR totalled 60 Vbeta and 13 Jbeta. This table comes from immunoSEQ multiplex PCR, and its TCRdb copy is limited to in-frame clones, with some not included. The sample includes more than 60,000 clones, less than 80% of them seen just once. Sequencing was performed on PBMCs. These TCRs come from a man aged 40-49 years in good health and CMV-seropositive.

The chain recombines TRBV25-1 with TRBJ1-4, with 7 bases aligning to TRBD1. The V segment lost 4 bases and the J segment 8 bases; nucleotides outside the gene matches: 7. Germline V gives CDR1 MGHDK, CDR2 SYGVNS. The length of the CDR3 is 14 residues. CDR3 sequence (DNA): TGTGCCAGCAGTGGTACAGGGGTAGGCGAAAAACTGTTTTTT. Its translation: CASSGTGVGEKLFF.

CDR3 DNA sequence: TGTGCCTGGAGTCTAGCGGGACAAGAGACCCAGTACTTC. It translates to CAWSLAGQETQYF. The chain uses TRBV30 and TRBJ2-5; 9 nucleotides agree with TRBD2. J lost 2 bases, V lost 2 bases, and 0 bases had no gene match. The CDR3 runs to 13 residues. Germline V CDR1 and CDR2: GTSNPN, SVGIG (reference sequence). Full variable domain (remainder filled in from reference TRBV30 and TRBJ2-5): SQTIHQWPATLVQPVGSPLSLECTVEGTSNPNLYWYRQAAGRGLQLLFYSVGIGQISSEVPQNLSASRPQDRQFILSSKKLLLSDSGFYLCAWSLAGQETQYFGPGTRLLVL.

The chain joins TRBV18 to TRBJ1-1; D unclear. With 0 bases removed from V and 2 bases from J, the gap between germline ends came to 7 bases. The V gene's germline CDR1 is KGHSH and CDR2 LQKENI. This CDR3 region has 14 residues. The CDR3 bases are TGTGCCAGCTCACCACCGATGGGCAACACTGAAGCTTTCTTT. This encodes CASSPPMGNTEAFF.

This chain links TRBV4-1 with TRBJ1-5, with D hard to call. The CDR3 loop spans 13 amino acids. V was pared by 4 bases and J by 7 bases, with 11 bases between. Per germline, CDR1 MGHRA and CDR2 YSYEKL. As DNA, the CDR3 is TGCGCCAGCAGCCCATCAAGAGAACAGCCCCAGCATTTT. Protein: CASSPSREQPQHF.

V is TRBV6-6 and J is TRBJ1-3; the D is unclear. CDR3 length: 14 residues. The germline gives CDR1 MNHNY, CDR2 SVGAGI (reference sequence). Trimming cost V 7 bases and J 0 bases, with 10 bases left between them. CDR3 nucleotides: TGTGCCAGCAACCCCGGGAGCTCTGGAAACACCATATATTTT. Protein: CASNPGSSGNTIYF.

This chain uses TRBV28 with TRBJ2-7; maybe TRBD2 (6 bases). Trimming stripped 4 bases from V and 3 bases from J, with 22 bases between. Germline CDR1 MDHEN, CDR2 SYDVKM. CDR3 length: 17 residues. The chain's CDR3 is CASSSHALRGLIYEQYF. CDR3 coding DNA: TGTGCCAGCAGTTCTCATGCCCTGCGGGGTCTCATCTACGAGCAGTACTTC.

This clone turned up a few times. The chain has TRBV6-6 and TRBJ1-1; D not resolved. Trimming took off 10 bases at V and 4 bases at J, with 16 bases between the two ends. In germline, CDR1 is MNHNY, CDR2 SVGAGI (reference sequence). This CDR3 region has 13 residues. The CDR3 DNA sequence: TGTGCCACGTGCTGGGCGTCAGGCACTGAAGCTTTCTTT. It yields the protein CATCWASGTEAFF.

The chain has TRBV15 and TRBJ2-3, with 8 positions matching TRBD2. Germline loops: CDR1 LNHNV, CDR2 YYDKDF (reference sequence). There are 15 residues in the CDR3. After removal of 0 bases from V and 5 bases from J, the junction contained 4 bases not matched to a gene. The CDR3 spells CATSRDPLAGDTQYF. The CDR3 DNA reads as TGTGCCACCAGCAGAGATCCTCTAGCGGGAGATACGCAGTATTTT.

The chain carries TRBV6-1 and TRBJ1-5; D may be TRBD1 (5 bases). The germline V and J ends were trimmed by 10 bases and 5 bases, with 15 bases remaining between them. CDR1 is MNHNS, CDR2 SASEGT, per germline. The CDR3 runs 13 residues. CDR3 sequence: CATAFGGDQPQHF. The CDR3 nucleotides read TGTGCCACCGCCTTTGGGGGGGATCAGCCCCAGCATTTT.

The genes are TRBV4-3 and TRBJ2-7; the match to TRBD1 covers 8 bases. CDR1 is LGHNA, CDR2 YSLEER, per germline. The CDR3 covers 16 residues. The V gene end was trimmed by 3 bases and the J gene end by 2 bases; junction bases not matched to a gene: 9. CDR3 sequence (DNA): TGCGCCAGCAGCCAGGCTAGGACAGGGATGGCCTACGAGCAGTACTTC. This gives the protein CASSQARTGMAYEQYF.

The chain uses TRBV5-6 and TRBJ1-4, with a tentative D call TRBD1 (6 bases). V was cut by 0 bases and J by 3 bases, with 12 bases left in between. This CDR3 is 16 amino acids long. Per the germline V gene, CDR1 is SGHDT and CDR2 is YYEEEE. CDR3 coding DNA: TGTGCCAGCAGCTTGGGTGGGGGCATCTCTAATGAAAAACTGTTTTTT. This translates into CASSLGGGISNEKLFF.

This chain uses TRBV28 with TRBJ2-7; 10 bases map to TRBD1. This CDR3 is 12 amino acids long. Looked up from germline, CDR1 is MDHEN and CDR2 is SYDVKM. This chain's CDR3 is CVSTGGGYEQYF. The CDR3 DNA reads TGTGTCTCGACAGGGGGCGGCTACGAGCAGTACTTC.

The J gene is TRBJ1-3, the V gene TRBV28, with D maybe TRBD1 (6 bases). V was pared by 6 bases and J by 1 base, with 10 bases between. Germline values: CDR1 MDHEN, CDR2 SYDVKM. This CDR3 has 14 residues. CDR3 in amino acids: CASSKTGSGNTIYF. CDR3 bases: TGTGCCAGCAGCAAAACAGGGTCTGGAAACACCATATATTTT.

This rearrangement joins TRBV10-3 to TRBJ1-6; D is uncertain. Germline V gene data show CDR1 as ENHRY and CDR2 as SYGVKD. CDR3 size: 12 residues. Trimming cost V 7 bases and J 4 bases, with 5 bases left between them. This CDR3 reads CAINSYNSPLHF. Here the CDR3 DNA reads TGTGCCATCAACAGTTATAATTCACCCCTCCACTTT.

The CDR3 nucleotides read TGTGCCAGCAGTGAAATAGTAGCAAGGGGCTCTCAGCCCCAGCATTTT. This sequence encodes CASSEIVARGSQPQHF. V and J are TRBV6-1 and TRBJ1-5; maybe TRBD1 (5 bases). Germline V gives CDR1 MNHNS, CDR2 SASEGT. V lost 2 bases and J lost 6, with 17 bases in between. This CDR3 region has 16 residues.

The CDR3 DNA reads TGTGCCAGCAGTTACGGAGGGACAGGACACTCCTACGAGCAGTACTTC. As protein: CASSYGGTGHSYEQYF. The chain couples TRBV6-5 to TRBJ2-7; 8 bases are a match to TRBD1. V gave up 2 bases and J gave up 0 bases; unmatched junction bases: 6. The CDR3 is 16 amino acids. CDR1 and CDR2 (germline): MNHEY, SVGAGI.

This clone was seen only once. The chain employs TRBV9 and TRBJ2-2, with TRBD2 matching over 8 bases. V was pared by 4 bases and J by 0 bases, with 5 bases of the junction left unmatched. This CDR3 contains 16 residues. The germline V gene has CDR1 SGDLS and CDR2 YYNGEE. The DNA for the CDR3 is TGTGCCAGCAGCCCCCGGACTAGCCCGAACACCGGGGAGCTGTTTTTT. Amino acid sequence: CASSPRTSPNTGELFF.

The chain carries TRBV7-6 and TRBJ1-6, with D unclear. Looked up from germline, CDR1 is SGHVS and CDR2 is FNYEAQ. The CDR3 totals 15 residues. Trimming removed 4 bases at V and 7 bases at J, with 14 bases between. The chain's CDR3 is CASSSTPGGNSPLHF. DNA for the CDR3: TGTGCCAGCAGCTCTACGCCAGGAGGGAATTCACCCCTCCACTTT.

V is TRBV7-7 and J is TRBJ1-6; D might be TRBD1 (5 bases). The CDR3 length is 14 residues. Per germline, CDR1 SSHAT and CDR2 FNYEAQ (reference sequence). V was trimmed by 0 bases and J by 11 bases, leaving 11 bases between them. The CDR3 DNA is TGTGCCAGCAGCTTAGCGAAAGTGGGGCCACCCCTCCACTTT. Amino acids: CASSLAKVGPPLHF.

The chain carries TRBV7-3 and TRBJ2-2, with 7 bases matching TRBD2. CDR1 is SGHTA, CDR2 FQGTGA, per germline. The CDR3 is 15 amino acids. V was pared by 6 bases and J by 5 bases, with 9 bases of the junction left unmatched. The CDR3 region is CASSSLGGRTGELFF. In nucleotides, the CDR3 is TGTGCCAGCAGTTCCCTGGGGGGGAGAACCGGGGAGCTGTTTTTT.